The sequence of this TCR beta chain was determined in a study of blood T cell repertoires in COVID-19. Looking at the study overall: COVID-19 samples, acute and convalescent, were from the United States, Italy and Spain. Sources were T cells, B-cell-depleted T cells, or PBMCs; the material itself was cDNA or gDNA.

The authors' processing: It was from reference gene primer amplification that nucleated cell counts were estimated. Profiling relied on immunoSEQ multiplex PCR, and the TCRdb table lists in-frame clones only, not all of them. The DNA was the basis for D and trimming; V, J and clone size are from that table. The table shows around 100,000 clones, with nearly 90% occurring only once. This CDR3 comprises 15 residues. CDR1 is LNHDA and CDR2 is SQIVND in the germline V gene (reference sequence). Trimming took 1 base from V and 5 from J; bases not matched to a gene: 5. The rearrangement links TRBV19 to TRBJ2-3; TRBD2 agrees at 8 bases. Sequencing was performed on peripheral blood. The receptor was derived from a man aged 50-60 years in a cohort sampled during active COVID-19. CDR3 coding DNA: TGTGCCAGTAGTATAGCGGGGGGGCGCGTAGATACGCAGTATTTT. This gives the protein CASSIAGGRVDTQYF.